This T cell receptor beta chain is drawn from a study of blood T cell repertoires in COVID-19. On the study more broadly: There were acute and convalescent COVID-19 samples, and they came from the United States, Italy and Spain. Nucleic acid was either cDNA or gDNA, and it came from T cells, B-cell-depleted T cells, or PBMCs.

Clones were sequenced by immunoSEQ multiplex PCR, and TCRdb holds only the in-frame ones, with some missing. The sample has 110,000 to 150,000 clones, roughly 82% seen once. Germline V gives CDR1 LGHNA, CDR2 YSLEER. This CDR3 has 18 amino acids. V trimming: 0 bases; J trimming: 8 bases; junction bases outside the gene matches: 16. V is TRBV4-3 and J is TRBJ1-3; TRBD1 agrees at 7 bases. The TCR originated in a man between 60 and 70 years old with active or convalescent COVID-19. Input material: peripheral blood. The DNA of the CDR3 is TGCGCCAGCAGCCAAGAGTACTGGGCAGGGGGTACGGTGGACACCATATATTTT. Translation gives CASSQEYWAGGTVDTIYF.